This entry concerns a single TCR beta chain. The CDR3 covers 12 residues. Germline CDR1 LNHDA, CDR2 SQIVND (reference sequence). V shed 9 bases and J shed 7 bases, with 13 bases lying between them. These data belong to a study of PD-1 blockade in classical Hodgkin lymphoma. Data came from immunoSEQ multiplex PCR; TCRdb stores just in-frame clones and leaves some out. Counted here are tens of thousands of clones, approximately 86% occurring once; the ten biggest clones make up around 6.5%. The time point denotes: cycle 4 day 1 (C4D1), after 6 weeks of nivolumab. Every single patient, without exception, relapsed after autologous stem cell transplantation, and brentuximab vedotin exposure varied.

This chain links TRBV19 with TRBJ1-5, with D unclear. This material consisted of peripheral blood mononuclear cells (PBMCs), taken before the fourth cycle of nivolumab. The TCR originated in a human donor with classical Hodgkin lymphoma. The chain's CDR3 is CASRGGNQPQHF. The DNA of the CDR3 is TGTGCCAGCCGCGGAGGGAACCAGCCCCAGCATTTT.